The clone carrying this T cell receptor beta chain was found a few times. This entry comes from a study of T-cell reconstitution after alpha-beta-depleted transplantation in children. Unique molecular identifiers were incorporated during preparation of the TCRbeta library. TCRdb itself ran the PCR reads through MiXCR, one entry per CDR3 protein. The data contain 360,000 or so distinct CDR3 sequences, 20% of them singletons. Trimming shortened V by 6 bases and J by 5 bases, and 14 bases separated the two germline ends. CDR3 length: 13 amino acids. Germline V gene lookup returns CDR1 SGHKS and CDR2 YYEKEE (reference sequence).

This sequence joins TRBV5-5 and TRBJ2-5, with a tentative D call TRBD2 (7 bases). The sample in question was PBMCs from the stem cell graft donor, obtained from the stem cell graft. This TCR was recovered from a human donor who donated a stem cell graft to a child with acute myeloid leukemia. The CDR3: CASTPAGAETQYF. The DNA of the CDR3 is TGTGCCAGCACCCCGGCGGGGGCGGAGACCCAGTACTTC.